Here is one T cell receptor (beta chain) with its context. The V and J ends lost 2 bases and 6 bases, in that order; junction bases with no gene match: 10. Germline V gene data show CDR1 as WSHSY and CDR2 as SAAADI. This CDR3 is 16 amino acids long. These data belong to a study of blood T cell repertoires in COVID-19. Measured with immunoSEQ multiplex PCR; TCRdb has only the in-frame clones, and not every one. In the table there are 40,000 to 45,000 clones, roughly nine tenths of which are singletons. The TCR sequence derives from a man in his fifties with active COVID-19. The chain uses TRBV10-2 and TRBJ2-3; the match to TRBD1 covers 8 bases. Sequencing was done on a sample of peripheral blood. The CDR3 loop is CASSEADRVVADTQYF. The DNA for the CDR3 is TGCGCCAGCAGTGAGGCGGACAGGGTGGTTGCTGATACGCAGTATTTT.